A single sample is the source of the 23 T cell receptor beta chains below, sequenced in a study of cytomegalovirus exposure and HLA in healthy donors. Primers: 60 Vbeta forward and 13 Jbeta reverse. TCRdb's copy holds only in-frame clones and misses some; the assay was immunoSEQ multiplex PCR. This table has 130,000 to 150,000 clones, around 72% appearing once. Input material: PBMCs. All receptors derive from a human donor in good health.

The chain couples TRBV7-8 to TRBJ2-2, with TRBD2 as a possible D gene (5 bases). This CDR3 comprises 16 residues. Looked up from germline, CDR1 is SGHVS and CDR2 is FQNEAQ. V was cut by 1 base and J by 7 bases, with 16 bases left in between. CDR3 in DNA: TGTGCCAGCAGCTTAGGGTTGCGGACTCGCATCGGGGAGCTGTTTTTT. This codes for CASSLGLRTRIGELFF.

This clone was seen only a few times. The rearrangement uses TRBV7-8 and TRBJ2-5; D ambiguous. The end of the DNA aligns better with TRBJ2-7, so the J call may be wrong. The CDR3 has 15 amino acids. CDR1 SGHVS and CDR2 FQNEAQ come from the germline V gene. CDR3 in amino acids: CASSLTAGSSYEQYF. Written as DNA, the CDR3 is TGTGCCAGCAGCTTAACGGCAGGCAGCTCCTACGAGCAGTACTTC.

The CDR3 protein is CATSRGYRANTGELFF. CDR3 nucleotides: TGTGCCACCAGCAGAGGCTACAGGGCGAACACCGGGGAGCTGTTTTTT. V and J are TRBV15 and TRBJ2-2; D is perhaps TRBD1 (6 bases). Trimming stripped 1 base from V and 0 bases from J, with 9 bases between. Germline V gene data show CDR1 as LNHNV and CDR2 as YYDKDF (reference sequence). The CDR3 runs 16 residues.

This clone was seen a few times. V usage is TRBV27 and J usage is TRBJ1-2; D perhaps matches TRBD1 (6 bases). This CDR3 is 13 amino acids long. Trimming removed 5 bases from V and 6 bases from J, with 13 bases in between. CDR1 and CDR2 from the germline V gene are MNHEY and SMNVEV (reference sequence). The CDR3 protein is CASSTAGGNGYTF. The CDR3 DNA is TGTGCCAGCAGTACGGCGGGGGGCAATGGCTACACCTTC.

The genes are TRBV19 and TRBJ2-1; D is perhaps TRBD2 (5 bases). This CDR3 region has 14 residues. Germline CDR1 LNHDA, CDR2 SQIVND (reference sequence). The V end was cut by 2 bases, the J end by 5 bases, with 10 bases between. CDR3 sequence: CASSILASNNEQFF. The CDR3, as DNA: TGTGCCAGTAGTATACTAGCATCGAACAATGAGCAGTTCTTC.

This sequence joins TRBV6-5 and TRBJ2-3, with 9 bases lining up with TRBD2. Germline CDR1 is MNHEY and CDR2 is SVGAGI. With V trimmed by 10 bases and J by 3 bases, 8 bases remained unmatched. The CDR3 has 14 residues. This CDR3 is CATRRGGPTDTQYF. The CDR3 nucleotides are TGTGCCACCCGGCGGGGGGGGCCGACAGATACGCAGTATTTT.

The V and J genes are TRBV7-8 and TRBJ1-4, with 7 bases matching TRBD1. Per germline, CDR1 SGHVS and CDR2 FQNEAQ. With 0 bases clipped from V and 4 bases from J, the junction kept 8 bases outside the gene matches. The CDR3 spans 17 residues. This chain's CDR3 is CASSLALQGLGNEKLFF. The CDR3 DNA sequence: TGTGCCAGCAGCTTAGCCCTACAGGGGCTAGGTAATGAAAAACTGTTTTTT.

This chain links TRBV7-2 with TRBJ2-7; maybe TRBD1 (6 bases). The ends were cut back, 5 bases at V and 2 bases at J, with 10 bases in the middle. The CDR3 runs 13 residues. CDR1 and CDR2 from the germline V gene are SGHTA and FQGNSA. The CDR3 region is CASSLDRPYEQYF. In nucleotides, the CDR3 is TGTGCCAGCAGCCTCGACAGGCCCTACGAGCAGTACTTC.

As DNA, the CDR3 is TGTGCCAGCAGTTACTCCTCCGCTATCTACGAGCAGTACTTC. Amino acids: CASSYSSAIYEQYF. The rearrangement uses TRBV6-5 and TRBJ2-7; D unclear. Trimming stripped 0 bases from V and 3 bases from J, with 9 bases between. In germline, CDR1 is MNHEY, CDR2 SVGAGI. The CDR3 length is 14 residues.

The chain uses TRBV29-1 and TRBJ1-1; D unresolved. The CDR3 spans 11 residues. V lost 2 bases, J lost 10 bases, and 11 bases lay in between. Looked up from germline, CDR1 is SQVTM and CDR2 is ANQGSEA. In DNA, the CDR3 is TGCAGCGTTGAAAGAACTACCTTAGCTTTCTTT. Translated, it gives CSVERTTLAFF.

The chain is built from TRBV5-1 and TRBJ2-2; D perhaps matches TRBD1 (5 bases). The CDR3 contains 14 residues. V gave up 4 bases and J gave up 5 bases, with 12 bases separating them. From germline, CDR1 is SGHRS and CDR2 YFSETQ. The CDR3: CASSPGDRTGELFF. CDR3 sequence (DNA): TGCGCCAGCAGCCCGGGTGACAGAACCGGGGAGCTGTTTTTT.

Only a few counts were recorded for this clone. The chain has TRBV19 and TRBJ1-6; D remains ambiguous. The CDR3 runs to 14 residues. Germline lookup yields CDR1 LNHDA and CDR2 SQIVND (reference sequence). The V end was cut by 6 bases, the J end by 5 bases, with 11 bases between. DNA of the CDR3: TGTGCCAGTAGGGTGGGCAGAGATAATTCACCCCTCCACTTT. Translation: CASRVGRDNSPLHF.

J is TRBJ1-4 and V is TRBV5-1; no reliable D call. Germline CDR1 is SGHRS and CDR2 is YFSETQ. This CDR3 is built from 13 residues. V lost 5 bases, J lost 7 bases, and 12 bases lay in between. The DNA for the CDR3 is TGCGCCAGCAGAGTTACGGAGGGTGAAAAACTGTTTTTT. This sequence encodes CASRVTEGEKLFF. Filled out from reference TRBV5-1 and TRBJ1-4, the complete variable domain reads KAGVTQTPRYLIKTRGQQVTLSCSPISGHRSVSWYQQTPGQGLQFLFEYFSETQRNKGNFPGRFSGRQFSNSRSEMNVSTLELGDSALYLCASRVTEGEKLFFGSGTQLSVL.

Only one count was recorded for this clone. This chain uses TRBV6-1 with TRBJ2-1; 7 bases line up with TRBD1. The CDR3 is 14 amino acids. The germline V gene encodes CDR1 MNHNS and CDR2 SASEGT. V shed 4 bases, J shed 7 bases, and the junction held 7 bases outside the gene matches. This CDR3 is CASSGRPTGNEQFF. The DNA of the CDR3 is TGTGCCAGCAGTGGGCGCCCGACAGGGAATGAGCAGTTCTTC.

This clone appeared a few times. V is TRBV10-3 and J is TRBJ2-3; a possible D gene is TRBD1 (6 bases). The CDR3 spans 12 residues. V was clipped by 4 bases and J by 5 bases, with 7 bases between them. CDR1 is ENHRY, CDR2 SYGVKD, per germline. Here the CDR3 DNA reads TGTGCCATCAGTGGAGGGGGAGATACGCAGTATTTT. This gives the protein CAISGGGDTQYF.

The chain has TRBV30 and TRBJ2-7, with TRBD2 matching over 8 bases. Germline V gene sequence: CDR1 GTSNPN, CDR2 SVGIG (reference sequence). The CDR3 is 13 amino acids. V lost 8 bases to trimming and J lost 0 bases; unmatched junction nucleotides: 6. CDR3 residues: CATPGLASYEQYF. In DNA form, the CDR3 reads TGTGCCACCCCTGGACTAGCCTCCTACGAGCAGTACTTC.

This clone turned up a few times. The chain carries TRBV30 and TRBJ2-3; D unresolved. The V gene's germline CDR1 is GTSNPN and CDR2 SVGIG (reference sequence). The V end was cut by 0 bases, the J end by 8 bases, with 6 bases between. This CDR3 spans 11 amino acids. Here the CDR3 reads CAWSVVRTQYF. The CDR3 DNA is TGTGCCTGGAGTGTGGTGCGTACGCAGTATTTT.

The genes are TRBV9 and TRBJ2-2; 9 bases are shared with TRBD2. The ends lost 6 bases at V and 4 bases at J; junction bases unmatched: 7. Germline CDR1 reads SGDLS; CDR2 reads YYNGEE. The CDR3 is 15 residues long. CDR3 residues: CASTQRGVSTGELFF. The CDR3, as DNA: TGTGCCAGCACCCAGCGGGGGGTTAGCACCGGGGAGCTGTTTTTT.

The V call is TRBV18, the J call TRBJ2-2, with D hard to call. This CDR3 is 14 amino acids long. Germline loops: CDR1 KGHSH, CDR2 LQKENI. Trimming stripped 3 bases from V and 0 bases from J, with 5 bases between. The CDR3 loop reads CASSPNTNTGELFF. The CDR3 bases are TGTGCCAGCTCACCGAACACGAACACCGGGGAGCTGTTTTTT.

The chain employs TRBV6-4 and TRBJ2-1; TRBD1 aligns across 7 bases. V was pared by 6 bases and J by 6 bases, with 8 bases of the junction left unmatched. The CDR3 runs to 14 residues. CDR1 is MRHNA and CDR2 is SNTAGT in the germline V gene. CDR3 nucleotides: TGTGCCAGCAGGGGCTCGGGACAGATCAATGAGCAGTTCTTC. Translating gives CASRGSGQINEQFF.

The rearrangement links TRBV7-9 to TRBJ2-7, with a possible D match to TRBD1 (5 bases). This CDR3 has 15 amino acids. The V gene lost 0 bases and the J gene lost 3 bases, with 12 bases spanning the gap. The germline V gene has CDR1 SEHNR and CDR2 FQNEAQ (reference sequence). CDR3 coding DNA: TGTGCCAGCAGCTTAGCGGTAGGGGATAGCTACGAGCAGTACTTC. Translated, it gives CASSLAVGDSYEQYF.

A few counts support this clone. Other DNA sequences in the sample encode the same CDR3. The chain recombines TRBV29-1 with TRBJ2-7; D gene uncertain. Trimming removed 4 bases from V and 4 bases from J, with 8 bases in between. Germline V gene data show CDR1 as SQVTM and CDR2 as ANQGSEA. This CDR3 is built from 11 residues. CDR3 coding DNA: TGCAGCGTTGTTAACTCTTACGAGCAGTACTTC. The encoded protein is CSVVNSYEQYF.

V usage is TRBV11-2 and J usage is TRBJ2-3, with 9 bases that match TRBD1. Germline V gives CDR1 SGHAT, CDR2 FQNNGV. Trimming took 6 bases from V and 5 from J; bases not matched to a gene: 18. The CDR3 sequence is 18 residues long. CDR3 region: CASRTLKRRDREVDTQYF. In nucleotides, the CDR3 is TGTGCCAGCAGAACGCTCAAGAGACGGGACAGGGAGGTAGATACGCAGTATTTT. The whole variable domain, filled in from reference TRBV11-2 and TRBJ2-3, reads EAGVAQSPRYKIIEKRQSVAFWCNPISGHATLYWYQQILGQGPKLLIQFQNNGVVDDSQLPKDRFSAERLKGVDSTLKIQPAKLEDSAVYLCASRTLKRRDREVDTQYFGPGTRLTVL.